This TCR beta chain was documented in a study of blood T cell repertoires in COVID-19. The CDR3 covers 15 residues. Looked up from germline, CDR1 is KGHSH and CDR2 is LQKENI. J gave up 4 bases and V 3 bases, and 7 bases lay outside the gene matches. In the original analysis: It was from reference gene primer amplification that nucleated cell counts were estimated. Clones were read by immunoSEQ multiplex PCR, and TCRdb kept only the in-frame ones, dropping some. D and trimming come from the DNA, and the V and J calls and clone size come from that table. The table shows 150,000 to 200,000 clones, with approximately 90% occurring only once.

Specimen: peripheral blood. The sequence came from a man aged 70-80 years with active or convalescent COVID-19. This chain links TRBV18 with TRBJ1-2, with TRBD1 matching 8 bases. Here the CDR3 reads CASSPGQGTPYGYTF. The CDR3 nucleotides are TGTGCCAGCTCACCCGGACAGGGAACCCCCTATGGCTACACCTTC.